The 15 T cell receptor beta chains below come from one sample, sequenced in a study of blood T cell repertoires in COVID-19. Sequenced by immunoSEQ multiplex PCR; TCRdb stores in-frame clones only, minus some. The profile shows about 150,000 clones, approximately 85% of them singletons. Sequencing was carried out using peripheral blood. Receptor source: a human donor with acute or convalescent COVID-19. The donor label of this sample is uncertain.

This clone was found a few times. This rearrangement joins TRBV29-1 to TRBJ1-6, with TRBD1 identical over 9 bases. Germline V gives CDR1 SQVTM, CDR2 ANQGSEA. V dropped 6 bases and J dropped 10; count of bases not matched to a gene: 7. This CDR3 comprises 13 residues. CDR3 residues: CSVGRDRDSPLHF. Here the CDR3 DNA reads TGCAGCGTCGGCCGGGACAGGGACTCACCCCTCCACTTT.

The V gene is TRBV29-1, the J gene TRBJ1-1; possibly TRBD1 for D (6 bases). Trimming removed 3 bases from V and 0 bases from J, with 8 bases in between. Germline V CDR1 and CDR2: SQVTM, ANQGSEA. The CDR3 sequence is 13 residues long. The CDR3, as DNA: TGCAGCGTTGACAGGGGCCTGAACACTGAAGCTTTCTTT. This sequence encodes CSVDRGLNTEAFF.

V usage is TRBV5-1 and J usage is TRBJ2-2; 8 bases align to TRBD2. The CDR3 runs to 15 residues. J was trimmed by 5 bases and V by 4 bases; bases with no gene match: 7. Germline V gene data show CDR1 as SGHRS and CDR2 as YFSETQ. The CDR3 sequence is CASSPSGGETGELFF. The CDR3 DNA reads TGCGCCAGCAGCCCGAGCGGGGGCGAGACCGGGGAGCTGTTTTTT.

The V call is TRBV30, the J call TRBJ2-3, with 9 bases matching TRBD2. The germline V gene encodes CDR1 GTSNPN and CDR2 SVGIG (reference sequence). Trimming took 3 bases from V and 3 from J; bases not matched to a gene: 10. The CDR3 has 16 amino acids. In DNA form, the CDR3 reads TGTGCCTGGAGCGGAAGAGGAAGCGGGAGGACAGATACGCAGTATTTT. Amino acids: CAWSGRGSGRTDTQYF.

This chain joins TRBV6-5 and TRBJ2-7; maybe TRBD2 (6 bases). The CDR3 is 13 amino acids. The germline CDR1 and CDR2 sequences are MNHEY and SVGAGI. V lost 4 bases and J 3 bases, leaving 10 bases between the germline ends. CDR3 nucleotides: TGTGCCAGCAGTTCGGCGGGAAGCTACGAGCAGTACGTC. Protein sequence: CASSSAGSYEQYV.

This chain joins TRBV18 and TRBJ2-1, with 9 bases matching TRBD2. Germline-derived CDR1 and CDR2 are KGHSH and LQKENI. This CDR3 is built from 16 residues. V lost 4 bases, J lost 6 bases, and 10 bases stayed unmatched. CDR3 bases: TGTGCCAGCTCACGAGACCTAGCGGGGAGGTCCAATGAGCAGTTCTTC. It encodes CASSRDLAGRSNEQFF.

The CDR3 nucleotides are TGCGCCAGCAGCCCCCAGGGACTAGCGAACACCGGGGAGCTGTTTTTT. It translates to CASSPQGLANTGELFF. The rearrangement links TRBV4-3 to TRBJ2-2; 8 bases line up with TRBD2. The V and J ends lost 4 bases and 0 bases, in that order; junction bases with no gene match: 4. CDR1 and CDR2 from the germline V gene are LGHNA and YSLEER. This CDR3 region has 16 residues.

The rearrangement uses TRBV29-1 and TRBJ1-4, with D hard to call. In germline, CDR1 is SQVTM, CDR2 ANQGSEA. Trimming shortened V by 4 bases and J by 0 bases, and 9 bases separated the two germline ends. This CDR3 is 14 amino acids long. CDR3 DNA: TGCAGCGTTGTGGGCACCTCAACTAATGAAAAACTGTTTTTT. It is translated as CSVVGTSTNEKLFF.

The chain is built from TRBV19 and TRBJ2-1; D perhaps matches TRBD2 (6 bases). The V end lost 3 bases, the J end lost 4 bases, and 13 bases lay between the germline ends. This CDR3 is built from 15 residues. CDR1 is LNHDA and CDR2 is SQIVND in the germline V gene (reference sequence). The CDR3 DNA follows: TGTGCCAGTAGTATCTTCCTAGCGTCGTACAATGAGCAGTTCTTC. Residues: CASSIFLASYNEQFF.

The chain couples TRBV18 to TRBJ2-1; D not certain. This CDR3 comprises 13 residues. V lost 3 bases and J lost 8, with 11 bases in between. Looked up from germline, CDR1 is KGHSH and CDR2 is LQKENI. The CDR3 is CASSPTVFDEQFF. The CDR3 nucleotides are TGTGCCAGCTCACCCACGGTGTTCGATGAGCAGTTCTTC.

CDR3 DNA: TGTGCCAGCAGCTTAATTCCACCGGGAGAGTTTTCGGACACCGGGGAGCTGTTTTTT. Encoded protein: CASSLIPPGEFSDTGELFF. The chain combines TRBV7-3 with TRBJ2-2, with a possible D match to TRBD2 (6 bases). V dropped 1 base and J dropped 3 bases, with 21 bases sitting between them. From germline, CDR1 is SGHTA and CDR2 FQGTGA. The CDR3 consists of 19 residues.

A note on this clone: The junction shows a germline mismatch at one end, possibly a read error. At the DNA level, this CDR3 is encoded by other sequences in the same sample as well. The rearrangement joins TRBV5-1 to TRBJ2-1; 13 nucleotides agree with TRBD2. This CDR3 is built from 16 residues. Looked up from germline, CDR1 is SGHRS and CDR2 is YFSETQ. CDR3 coding DNA: TGCGCTAGCAGCCCAGGACTAGCGGGGGACAACAATGAGCAGTTCTTC. This sequence encodes CASSPGLAGDNNEQFF. The variable domain in full, with the rest retrieved from reference TRBV5-1 and TRBJ2-1, is KAGVTQTPRYLIKTRGQQVTLSCSPISGHRSVSWYQQTPGQGLQFLFEYFSETQRNKGNFPGRFSGRQFSNSRSEMNVSTLELGDSALYLCASSPGLAGDNNEQFFGPGTRLTVL.

The rearrangement uses TRBV7-6 and TRBJ1-4, with 8 bases matching TRBD1. Germline assignment: CDR1 SGHVS and CDR2 FNYEAQ. The length of the CDR3 is 16 residues. V lost 2 bases to trimming and J lost 8 bases; unmatched junction nucleotides: 10. The CDR3 region is CASSLMNRGMGEKLFF. CDR3 bases: TGTGCCAGCAGCTTAATGAACAGGGGGATGGGCGAAAAACTGTTTTTT.

V is TRBV6-4 and J is TRBJ2-1; TRBD1 might be the D (6 bases). Trimming left V 4 bases short and J 7 bases short, with 8 bases between. The CDR3 runs to 12 residues. Per germline, CDR1 MRHNA and CDR2 SNTAGT. The CDR3 DNA reads as TGTGCCAGCAGTGGGCAGGGGAATGAGCAGTTCTTC. This translates into CASSGQGNEQFF.

J is TRBJ1-2 and V is TRBV28; TRBD1 is a possible D gene (6 bases). Germline V lookup: CDR1 MDHEN, CDR2 SYDVKM. The CDR3 covers 16 residues. Trimming cost V 1 base and J 8 bases, with 20 bases left between them. The CDR3 nucleotides are TGTGCCAGCAGTTTATCCAGGGCCGTAGGGGGTAGCGGCTACACCTTC. Its protein is CASSLSRAVGGSGYTF.